The clone carrying this T cell receptor (beta chain) was seen a handful of times. The sample comes from a study of blood T cell repertoires in COVID-19. At the level of the study: In each case, the material was cDNA or gDNA derived from T cells, B-cell-depleted T cells, or PBMCs.

With 1 base removed from V and 6 bases from J, the gap between germline ends came to 4 bases. Germline CDR1 reads SEHNR; CDR2 reads FQNEAQ (reference sequence). CDR3 length: 12 residues. Original processing methods: From reference gene primer amplification, estimates of nucleated cell counts were derived. Sequencing was performed with immunoSEQ multiplex PCR; in TCRdb, only in-frame clones are kept and a portion is missing. From that table come the V and J calls and clone size; the DNA was used to work out D and trimming. The sample holds around 140,000 clones; 84% are singletons and the top ten take around 3.7%. Participants, about 18 to 90 years old, spanned fewer than 25 US areas. Clinical history as reported by participants underpinned cohort assignment.

This clonotype originated in a woman aged 45-65 years with acute COVID-19. The sample was PBMCs or T cells enriched from blood (not recorded which). This rearrangement joins TRBV7-9 to TRBJ1-5; no reliable D call. The CDR3 here is CASSLGVQPQHF. The CDR3 coding sequence is TGTGCCAGCAGCTTAGGAGTTCAGCCCCAGCATTTT.